This T cell receptor (beta chain) was sequenced for a study of cytomegalovirus exposure and HLA in healthy donors. V shed 2 bases and J shed 1 base, with 8 bases lying between them. The CDR3 covers 14 residues. Germline V gene sequence: CDR1 SNHLY, CDR2 FYNNEI. Sequencing was performed with immunoSEQ multiplex PCR; in TCRdb, only in-frame clones are kept and a portion is missing. Of 120,000 to 150,000 clones in the sample, less than 90% were seen once. The gene calls are TRBV2 and TRBJ1-1; the D gene is possibly TRBD1 (5 bases). This TCR was sampled from a woman between 18 and 29 years old in good health and CMV-seropositive. What was sequenced was PBMCs. CDR3 bases: TGTGCCAGCAGTGAATGGGGCCAGAACACTGAAGCTTTCTTT. This sequence encodes CASSEWGQNTEAFF.